Shown below are 28 T cell receptor beta chains from a single sample sequenced in a study of T cells in Graves' hyperthyroidism and ophthalmopathy. The TCR beta CDR3 regions underwent amplification using RNA transcripts as the source. The HTBI set primed first-round TCR CDR3 RT-PCR. TCRdb itself ran the multiplex PCR reads through MiXCR, one entry per CDR3 protein. The sample has a few hundred thousand distinct CDR3 sequences, approximately 13% seen once. The sample consisted of blood. Receptors originate from a middle-aged woman with Graves' ophthalmopathy.

This clonotype was recorded at least ten times. The rearrangement joins TRBV5-1 to TRBJ2-3; no reliable D call. This CDR3 has 15 residues. Germline assignment: CDR1 SGHRS and CDR2 YFSETQ. V was trimmed by 3 bases and J by 2 bases, leaving 13 bases between them. CDR3 nucleotides: TGCGCCAGCAGCTCCCGAGGCAGCTCCACAGATACGCAGTATTTT. Amino acid sequence: CASSSRGSSTDTQYF.

This chain connects TRBV5-4 to TRBJ1-2; maybe TRBD1 (5 bases). CDR1 SGHNT and CDR2 YYREEE come from the germline V gene (reference sequence). The ends were cut back, 1 base at V and 6 bases at J, with 16 bases in the middle. The length of the CDR3 is 15 residues. The CDR3 DNA sequence: TGTGCCAGCAGCTTGAACCGGGGGGTGCGTGATGGCTACACCTTC. It yields the protein CASSLNRGVRDGYTF. The full variable domain, in which reference TRBV5-4 and TRBJ1-2 provide the parts outside the CDR3, is ETGVTQSPTHLIKTRGQQVTLRCSSQSGHNTVSWYQQALGQGPQFIFQYYREEENGRGNFPPRFSGLQFPNYSSELNVNALELDDSALYLCASSLNRGVRDGYTFGSGTRLTVV.

This clonotype was seen many times. This sequence joins TRBV11-2 and TRBJ2-7; 7 bases match TRBD1. The CDR3 covers 15 residues. The J segment lost 0 bases and the V segment lost 5 bases, leaving 7 bases of the junction unmatched. CDR1 is SGHAT and CDR2 is FQNNGV in the germline V gene. CDR3 sequence (DNA): TGTGCCAGCAGCCCCCAAGACAGGGCCTCCTACGAGCAGTACTTC. This translates into CASSPQDRASYEQYF.

Ten or more counts support this clonotype. V and J are TRBV9 and TRBJ2-5; D gene unclear. The V and J ends lost 0 bases and 4 bases respectively, with 4 bases between them. Germline CDR1 and CDR2: SGDLS and YYNGEE. There are 12 residues in the CDR3. CDR3 sequence reads: CASSVAGETQYF. CDR3 nucleotide sequence: TGTGCCAGCAGCGTAGCTGGAGAGACCCAGTACTTC.

The chain couples TRBV7-9 to TRBJ2-1, with 11 bases lining up with TRBD1. V trimming: 10 bases; J trimming: 8 bases; junction bases outside the gene matches: 4. CDR1 and CDR2 from the germline V gene are SEHNR and FQNEAQ (reference sequence). The CDR3 loop spans 12 amino acids. The CDR3 coding sequence is TGTGCCACCGGGACAGGGGGAGATGAGCAGTTCTTC. Amino acid sequence: CATGTGGDEQFF. Filled out from reference TRBV7-9 and TRBJ2-1, the complete variable domain reads DTGVSQNPRHKITKRGQNVTFRCDPISEHNRLYWYRQTLGQGPEFLTYFQNEAQLEKSRLLSDRFSAERPKGSFSTLEIQRTEQGDSAMYLCATGTGGDEQFFGPGTRLTVL.

This clonotype was seen many times. J is TRBJ2-6 and V is TRBV15; 7 bases agree with TRBD2. Germline CDR1 and CDR2: LNHNV and YYDKDF (reference sequence). The junction had 4 bases not matched to a gene; V was cut back by 0 bases and J by 2 bases. The CDR3 has 17 amino acids. CDR3 in amino acids: CATSRDWGGTGANVLTF. In DNA, the CDR3 is TGTGCCACCAGCAGAGATTGGGGGGGAACTGGGGCCAACGTCCTGACTTTC.

This clonotype was picked up many times. The chain uses TRBV3-1 and TRBJ1-2, with TRBD1 as a possible D gene (5 bases). Trimming removed 1 base from V and 3 bases from J, with 12 bases in between. The CDR3 length is 15 residues. The germline V gene encodes CDR1 LGHDT and CDR2 YNNKEL (reference sequence). The CDR3 nucleotides are TGTGCCAGCAGCCAAGTGGGAGGGGAAGACTATGGCTACACCTTC. Encoded protein: CASSQVGGEDYGYTF.

The V call is TRBV19, the J call TRBJ2-5; D gene ambiguous. V was trimmed by 3 bases and J by 2 bases, leaving 7 bases between them. CDR3 length: 13 amino acids. CDR1 LNHDA and CDR2 SQIVND come from the germline V gene (reference sequence). CDR3 protein: CASSIQAQETQYF. The CDR3 coding sequence is TGTGCCAGTAGTATCCAGGCACAAGAGACCCAGTACTTC.

This clonotype was counted many times. The J gene is TRBJ1-4, the V gene TRBV12-3 or TRBV12-4; no clear D gene. The CDR3 totals 15 residues. V lost 3 bases, J lost 3 bases, and 11 bases lay in between. The CDR3 protein is CASSFRQDSNEKLFF. The CDR3 DNA reads as TGTGCCAGCAGTTTCCGACAAGATTCTAATGAAAAACTGTTTTTT.

This clonotype showed up many times. The chain employs TRBV25-1 and TRBJ1-2, with 7 nucleotides matching TRBD1. CDR1 is MGHDK, CDR2 SYGVNS, per germline. Germline trimming cut 1 base from V and 6 bases from J; bases unmatched to any gene: 8. This CDR3 has 15 amino acids. The CDR3 nucleotides read TGTGCCAGCAGTGAATCAGTAGGAGGGGGCGATGGCTACACCTTC. Translated, it gives CASSESVGGGDGYTF.

This clonotype came up a few times. The gene calls are TRBV4-1 and TRBJ2-7, with D perhaps matching TRBD2 (5 bases). Trimming removed 8 bases at V and 5 bases at J, with 13 bases between. CDR3 size: 12 residues. Germline assignment: CDR1 MGHRA and CDR2 YSYEKL. CDR3 residues: CASRGGSNEQYF. CDR3 sequence (DNA): TGCGCCAGCCGAGGAGGATCCAACGAGCAGTACTTC.

This clonotype was seen many times. At one boundary the junction diverges from the germline segment, which might be a read error. The J gene is TRBJ1-1, the V gene TRBV5-1, with D hard to call. The germline CDR1 and CDR2 sequences are SGHRS and YFSETQ. This CDR3 has 13 residues. The CDR3 DNA reads TGTGCCAGCAGCTTAGTTGTGAACACTGAAGCTTTCTTT. Translated, it gives CASSLVVNTEAFF.

The rearrangement joins TRBV28 to TRBJ1-3; the D gene is possibly TRBD1 (5 bases). Looked up from germline, CDR1 is MDHEN and CDR2 is SYDVKM. Between the trimmed V and J ends, which lost 5 bases and 4 bases, there was a span of 15 bases. CDR3 length: 15 residues. As DNA, the CDR3 is TGTGCCAGCAGTATAAGAGGGGAGTTCGGAAACACCATATATTTT. This codes for CASSIRGEFGNTIYF.

This clonotype was recorded many times. The V gene is TRBV27, the J gene TRBJ1-1, with D perhaps TRBD1 (6 bases). Trimming pared 5 bases from V and 8 bases from J, leaving 15 bases between. This CDR3 comprises 13 residues. Germline CDR1 is MNHEY and CDR2 is SMNVEV (reference sequence). CDR3 residues: CASSIRGRGEAFF. The CDR3 DNA is TGTGCCAGCAGTATCAGGGGTCGGGGGGAAGCTTTCTTT.

The chain employs TRBV5-6 and TRBJ1-3, with 7 bases aligning to TRBD1. Germline V gene lookup returns CDR1 SGHDT and CDR2 YYEEEE. The V and J ends lost 4 bases and 3 bases, in that order; junction bases with no gene match: 4. This CDR3 is built from 14 residues. CDR3 protein: CASSKGAVGNTIYF. CDR3 in DNA: TGTGCCAGCAGCAAGGGGGCTGTTGGAAACACCATATATTTT.

The table lists this clonotype with a few counts. The chain joins TRBV5-8 to TRBJ2-1; 10 positions match TRBD2. Germline-derived CDR1 and CDR2 are SGHTS and YDEGEE. V shed 0 bases, J shed 8 bases, and the junction held 8 bases outside the gene matches. This CDR3 is 16 amino acids long. CDR3 coding DNA: TGTGCCAGCAGCTTGGCCCCTAGCGGGGGATTCTATGAGCAGTTCTTC. Its protein is CASSLAPSGGFYEQFF.

This clonotype was recorded many times. This sequence joins TRBV7-9 and TRBJ2-7; TRBD2 agrees at 8 bases. The junction had 9 bases not matched to a gene; V was cut back by 5 bases and J by 3 bases. The CDR3 sequence is 15 residues long. Germline CDR1 reads SEHNR; CDR2 reads FQNEAQ (reference sequence). The CDR3 region is CASSRGSGMRYEQYF. The CDR3, as DNA: TGTGCCAGCAGCAGAGGTAGCGGGATGCGCTACGAGCAGTACTTC.

The sample holds many counts of this clonotype. The V call is TRBV6-2 or TRBV6-3, the J call TRBJ1-1, with D uncertain. V lost 0 bases and J lost 6, with 11 bases in between. CDR3 length: 14 amino acids. In germline, CDR1 is MNHEY, CDR2 SVGEGT. The CDR3, as DNA: TGTGCCAGCAGTTACTCCGCCGGGCGGGCTGAAGCTTTCTTT. Translation: CASSYSAGRAEAFF.

This clonotype was seen ten or more times. The V and J genes are TRBV5-1 and TRBJ2-2; 7 positions match TRBD2. CDR3 size: 16 residues. Losses at the gene ends were 1 base for V and 1 base for J; bases not matched to a gene: 4. The V gene's germline CDR1 is SGHRS and CDR2 YFSETQ. The CDR3 DNA follows: TGCGCCAGCAGCTTGATCCCTAGCGGGAACACCGGGGAGCTGTTTTTT. It encodes CASSLIPSGNTGELFF.

In its sample, this clonotype was seen many times. The chain links TRBV10-3 to TRBJ2-3; D might be TRBD1 or TRBD2, each matching 5 bases. V was pared by 4 bases and J by 0 bases, with 11 bases between. The CDR3 runs 15 residues. CDR1 is ENHRY and CDR2 is SYGVKD in the germline V gene. The CDR3 spells CAISAGTTSTDTQYF. CDR3 nucleotides: TGTGCCATCAGTGCGGGGACGACTAGCACAGATACGCAGTATTTT.

Only a few counts were recorded for this clonotype. The chain carries TRBV14 and TRBJ1-1; D is possibly TRBD1 (5 bases). This CDR3 has 14 amino acids. V was clipped by 5 bases and J by 4 bases, with 14 bases between them. CDR1 is SGHDN and CDR2 is FVKESK in the germline V gene. CDR3 sequence: CASSSGPRGTEAFF. Written as DNA, the CDR3 is TGTGCCAGCAGCTCTGGGCCGAGGGGCACTGAAGCTTTCTTT.

This clonotype appeared many times. This chain joins TRBV6-1 and TRBJ2-3, with D tentatively TRBD1 (8 bases). Germline CDR1 is MNHNS and CDR2 is SASEGT. V lost 0 bases and J 0 bases, leaving 25 bases between the germline ends. This CDR3 spans 21 amino acids. CDR3 in DNA: TGTGCCAGCAGTGAAGCGACAGGGGCCCCTTCTGGCGGGAGTAGCACAGATACGCAGTATTTT. It translates to CASSEATGAPSGGSSTDTQYF.

This clonotype was seen ten or more times. The chain has TRBV27 and TRBJ1-6; tentative D call: TRBD1 (5 bases). V dropped 0 bases and J dropped 7 bases, with 10 bases sitting between them. Per the germline V gene, CDR1 is MNHEY and CDR2 is SMNVEV (reference sequence). The CDR3 sequence is 15 residues long. The DNA for the CDR3 is TGTGCCAGCAGTTTATCGGGGGGAAGCAATTCACCCCTCCACTTT. Translating it yields CASSLSGGSNSPLHF.

This clonotype was recorded a few times. The gene calls are TRBV20-1 and TRBJ2-2; D may be TRBD2 (5 bases). The CDR3 has 16 amino acids. V was trimmed by 0 bases and J by 6 bases, leaving 17 bases between them. In germline, CDR1 is DFQATT, CDR2 SNEGSKA (reference sequence). The CDR3 reads CSAREGLARVAGELFF. The CDR3 nucleotides are TGCAGTGCTAGAGAGGGTCTAGCTCGTGTGGCCGGGGAGCTGTTTTTT.

In this sample, this clonotype turned up many times. J is TRBJ1-2 and V is TRBV24-1; possibly TRBD1 for D (5 bases). The CDR3 length is 16 residues. V lost 3 bases, J lost 0 bases, and 13 bases lay in between. Germline CDR1 reads KGHDR; CDR2 reads SFDVKD. CDR3 loop: CATSDPRGGSNYGYTF. For the CDR3, the DNA is TGTGCCACCAGTGATCCGAGGGGAGGGTCTAACTATGGCTACACCTTC.

This clonotype was seen only a few times. CDR3 DNA: TGCGCCAGCAGCACTACAGGGTCGTGGGAGACCCAGTACTTC. It translates to CASSTTGSWETQYF. This chain links TRBV5-1 with TRBJ2-5; tentatively, D is TRBD1 (6 bases). Trimming removed 4 bases from V and 5 bases from J, with 15 bases in between. The CDR3 extends over 14 amino acids. CDR1 and CDR2 (germline): SGHRS, YFSETQ.

The sample holds many counts of this clonotype. In DNA form, the CDR3 reads TGTGCCAGCAATCTTAGGAGCGGCATGTTACTGCAAGAGACCCAGTACTTC. It is translated as CASNLRSGMLLQETQYF. The rearrangement joins TRBV28 to TRBJ2-5; tentatively, D is TRBD2 (5 bases). The CDR3 extends over 17 amino acids. CDR1 and CDR2 from the germline V gene are MDHEN and SYDVKM. The V end was cut by 7 bases, the J end by 2 bases, with 23 bases between.

This clonotype was counted at least ten times. This rearrangement joins TRBV12-3 or TRBV12-4 to TRBJ2-3, with 7 bases matching TRBD1. J lost 6 bases, V lost 11 bases, and 38 bases had no gene match. This CDR3 spans 22 amino acids. The CDR3 is CAPHSASPGLDRQICCRDTQYF. Written as DNA, the CDR3 is TGTGCCCCTCACAGTGCGTCGCCGGGTTTGGACAGGCAAATATGTTGTAGGGATACGCAGTATTTT.